A single sample gave rise to the 24 T cell receptor beta chains below, sequenced in a study of early T cells in non-severe SARS-CoV-2 infection. TCRdb itself ran the 5' RACE reads through MiXCR, one entry per CDR3 protein. The sample yields 40,000 to 55,000 distinct CDR3 sequences, roughly 4.2% seen once. The sequenced sample was whole blood. The receptor set was obtained from an adult who was a healthcare worker with PCR-confirmed SARS-CoV-2 infection or an uninfected control (not recorded which).

There are many counts of this clonotype. J is TRBJ1-1 and V is TRBV29-1; D not resolved. V was cut by 0 bases and J by 2 bases, with 13 bases left in between. The CDR3 has 15 residues. Germline-derived CDR1 and CDR2 are SQVTM and ANQGSEA. The chain's CDR3 is CSVEDGQAINTEAFF. CDR3 nucleotide sequence: TGCAGCGTTGAAGATGGGCAGGCGATAAACACTGAAGCTTTCTTT.

This clonotype was counted many times. The genes are TRBV5-1 and TRBJ1-1; D not resolved. The CDR3 consists of 14 residues. The germline V gene encodes CDR1 SGHRS and CDR2 YFSETQ. V lost 2 bases and J lost 3, with 11 bases in between. CDR3 residues: CASSFIPDYTEAFF. CDR3 DNA: TGCGCCAGCAGCTTTATACCGGACTACACTGAAGCTTTCTTT.

Ten or more counts support this clonotype. This rearrangement joins TRBV20-1 to TRBJ1-1; D is uncertain. Trimming removed 3 bases at V and 3 bases at J, with 14 bases between. The germline V gene has CDR1 DFQATT and CDR2 SNEGSKA (reference sequence). This CDR3 has 14 amino acids. The CDR3: CSARGYGWDTEAFF. The CDR3 region has the DNA TGCAGTGCTAGGGGATATGGGTGGGACACTGAAGCTTTCTTT.

This clonotype has just a few counts. The chain joins TRBV30 to TRBJ1-4; 8 bases map to TRBD1. The CDR3 totals 16 residues. CDR1 and CDR2 (germline): GTSNPN, SVGIG (reference sequence). J gave up 8 bases and V 2 bases, and 13 bases lay outside the gene matches. The CDR3 region has the DNA TGTGCCTGGAGTACACGCACTACAGGGGGGAGGGAAAAACTGTTTTTT. Translating it yields CAWSTRTTGGREKLFF.

This clonotype was found a few times. This chain connects TRBV13 to TRBJ2-7, with D hard to call. CDR1 PRHDT and CDR2 FYEKMQ come from the germline V gene (reference sequence). Trimming shortened V by 5 bases and J by 6 bases, and 14 bases separated the two germline ends. The CDR3 runs to 13 residues. The CDR3 DNA reads TGTGCCAGCAGCCGCTTGAGTTCGGGCGAGCAGTACTTC. Its translation: CASSRLSSGEQYF.

This clonotype was observed many times. The chain joins TRBV6-1 to TRBJ1-6, with TRBD1 matching over 10 bases. The V gene end was trimmed by 5 bases and the J gene end by 9 bases; junction bases not matched to a gene: 10. The germline CDR1 and CDR2 sequences are MNHNS and SASEGT. This CDR3 has 16 amino acids. CDR3 nucleotides: TGTGCCAGCAGTCCCGGGACAGGGGCGCGGGGTTCACCCCTCCACTTT. Protein sequence: CASSPGTGARGSPLHF.

This clonotype was seen many times. This chain joins TRBV30 and TRBJ1-1; 9 positions agree with TRBD1. V shed 5 bases, J shed 2 bases, and the junction held 3 bases outside the gene matches. The CDR3 has 13 amino acids. The germline gives CDR1 GTSNPN, CDR2 SVGIG (reference sequence). The CDR3 protein is CAWEQGANTEAFF. Here the CDR3 DNA reads TGTGCCTGGGAACAGGGGGCTAACACTGAAGCTTTCTTT.

Ten or more counts support this clonotype. This chain uses TRBV6-1 with TRBJ2-7, with TRBD2 matching 11 bases. Germline trimming cut 1 base from V and 6 bases from J; bases unmatched to any gene: 23. This CDR3 has 21 residues. Germline V gives CDR1 MNHNS, CDR2 SASEGT. CDR3 sequence reads: CASSEEPPGLAAYGGEGEQYF. The CDR3, as DNA: TGTGCCAGCAGTGAAGAGCCCCCGGGACTAGCGGCCTATGGCGGAGAGGGCGAGCAGTACTTC.

Ten or more counts support this clonotype. CDR3 region: CASSYRDGSPLHF. The DNA of the CDR3 is TGTGCCAGCAGTTACAGGGACGGTTCACCCCTCCACTTT. The genes are TRBV6-6 and TRBJ1-6; tentative D call: TRBD1 (5 bases). The germline V gene has CDR1 MNHNY and CDR2 SVGAGI (reference sequence). The V and J ends lost 2 bases and 9 bases respectively, with 8 bases between them. The CDR3 contains 13 residues.

This clonotype was counted between two and nine times. For the CDR3, the DNA is TGTGCCAGCAGTTTTAGTGACGATGAGCAGTTCTTC. Translation gives CASSFSDDEQFF. The rearrangement links TRBV12-3 or TRBV12-4 to TRBJ2-1; D not resolved. The CDR3 runs 12 residues. The V end lost 3 bases, the J end lost 8 bases, and 8 bases lay between the germline ends.

This clonotype is deemed medium-sized. The rearrangement links TRBV11-1 to TRBJ2-7; no definite D call. In germline, CDR1 is SGHAT, CDR2 FQDESV (reference sequence). V was shortened by 2 bases and J by 4 bases, with 6 bases between the two germline ends. This CDR3 has 12 amino acids. CDR3 protein: CASSLRGYEQYF. Here the CDR3 DNA reads TGTGCCAGCAGCTTACGAGGTTACGAGCAGTACTTC.

This clonotype was recorded many times. The rearrangement links TRBV10-2 to TRBJ2-7, with 10 bases lining up with TRBD2. CDR1 and CDR2 (germline): WSHSY, SAAADI. Trimming removed 5 bases from V and 3 bases from J; junction bases left unmatched: 10. This CDR3 has 16 amino acids. CDR3 protein: CASSHPPSGGNYEQYF. The DNA of the CDR3 is TGCGCCAGCAGTCATCCCCCTAGCGGGGGAAACTACGAGCAGTACTTC.

There are many counts of this clonotype. The chain uses TRBV6-5 and TRBJ1-5, with D uncertain. This CDR3 has 15 residues. V lost 0 bases to trimming and J lost 0 bases, with 6 bases between them. The germline gives CDR1 MNHEY, CDR2 SVGAGI. The CDR3 loop is CASSYSRISNQPQHF. For the CDR3, the DNA is TGTGCCAGCAGTTACTCGAGGATTAGCAATCAGCCCCAGCATTTT.

This clonotype was found a few times. The chain joins TRBV13 to TRBJ2-1, with D possibly TRBD2 on 6 matching bases. Germline V gene data show CDR1 as PRHDT and CDR2 as FYEKMQ (reference sequence). V was cut by 0 bases and J by 9 bases, with 12 bases left in between. The CDR3 is 14 amino acids. This chain's CDR3 is CASSLGGIGGEQFF. The DNA of the CDR3 is TGTGCCAGCAGCTTAGGCGGGATCGGGGGTGAGCAGTTCTTC.

This clonotype has only a few counts. The chain uses TRBV7-9 and TRBJ2-7; 8 positions match TRBD2. This CDR3 comprises 13 residues. Germline CDR1 and CDR2: SEHNR and FQNEAQ (reference sequence). V was pared by 5 bases and J by 1 base, with 1 base of the junction left unmatched. CDR3 sequence (DNA): TGTGCCAGCAGCCCGGGGGGGTCCTACGAGCAGTACTTC. This gives the protein CASSPGGSYEQYF.

This clonotype was recorded many times. The chain carries TRBV5-1 and TRBJ2-1, with 8 bases that match TRBD2. Germline CDR1 SGHRS, CDR2 YFSETQ. V gave up 3 bases and J gave up 10 bases; unmatched junction bases: 15. The CDR3 runs to 16 residues. CDR3 in DNA: TGCGCCAGCAGCTCCTCCGGGACTAGGAGCTTCGAGGAGCAGTTCTTC. It codes for CASSSSGTRSFEEQFF.

This clonotype was counted many times. The rearrangement uses TRBV18 and TRBJ1-1; D unresolved. Trimming cost V 1 base and J 7 bases, with 10 bases left between them. Germline lookup yields CDR1 KGHSH and CDR2 LQKENI. The CDR3 is made up of 13 amino acids. As DNA, the CDR3 is TGTGCCAGCTCACCACAAGAGGGAGATGAAGCTTTCTTT. Residues: CASSPQEGDEAFF.

This clonotype was detected ten times or more. This chain joins TRBV13 and TRBJ2-7; D unclear. This CDR3 is built from 11 residues. The germline V gene encodes CDR1 PRHDT and CDR2 FYEKMQ (reference sequence). Between the trimmed V and J ends, which lost 1 base and 4 bases, there was a span of 2 bases. The CDR3 DNA sequence: TGTGCCAGCAGCTTAGTTTACGAGCAGTACTTC. Its protein product is CASSLVYEQYF. The variable domain in full, with the rest retrieved from reference TRBV13 and TRBJ2-7, is AAGVIQSPRHLIKEKRETATLKCYPIPRHDTVYWYQQGPGQDPQFLISFYEKMQSDKGSIPDRFSAQQFSDYHSELNMSSLELGDSALYFCASSLVYEQYFGPGTRLTVT.

The sample holds a few counts of this clonotype. The chain combines TRBV3-1 with TRBJ2-7, with D unresolved. CDR1 and CDR2 (germline): LGHDT, YNNKEL (reference sequence). The CDR3 runs 13 residues. Trimming took off 4 bases at V and 5 bases at J, with 12 bases between the two ends. The CDR3 reads CASSRFTWDEQYF. In DNA, the CDR3 is TGTGCCAGCAGCCGGTTTACTTGGGACGAGCAGTACTTC.

This clonotype came up many times. The chain links TRBV6-1 to TRBJ1-2; D is perhaps TRBD1 (5 bases). CDR3 length: 15 amino acids. The germline V and J ends were trimmed by 7 bases and 0 bases, with 15 bases remaining between them. Per germline, CDR1 MNHNS and CDR2 SASEGT. The CDR3, as DNA: TGTGCCAGCATCTCGGAAGGGGTAGCTAACTATGGCTACACCTTC. Translation gives CASISEGVANYGYTF.

Many counts were recorded for this clonotype. The chain combines TRBV7-2 with TRBJ2-7, with 7 bases fitting TRBD1. With V trimmed by 2 bases and J by 2 bases, 6 bases remained unmatched. The germline V gene encodes CDR1 SGHTA and CDR2 FQGNSA. The CDR3 runs 15 residues. The CDR3 region has the DNA TGTGCCAGCAGCTTAACCGACAGGGTGGCCTACGAGCAGTACTTC. It is translated as CASSLTDRVAYEQYF.

This clonotype appeared many times. V and J are TRBV11-2 and TRBJ2-7; D not resolved. Per germline, CDR1 SGHAT and CDR2 FQNNGV. The CDR3 runs to 13 residues. The germline V and J ends were trimmed by 5 bases and 1 base, with 9 bases remaining between them. CDR3: CASSLGPSYEQYF. For the CDR3, the DNA is TGTGCCAGCAGCCTCGGGCCTTCCTACGAGCAGTACTTC.

This clonotype was seen ten or more times. This rearrangement joins TRBV12-3 or TRBV12-4 to TRBJ2-3; D remains ambiguous. With 1 base removed from V and 2 bases from J, the gap between germline ends came to 7 bases. This CDR3 has 14 amino acids. Here the CDR3 DNA reads TGTGCCAGCAGTTTAGGGCGAACCACAGATACGCAGTATTTT. It codes for CASSLGRTTDTQYF.

This clonotype was detected only a few times. The chain employs TRBV6-5 and TRBJ2-7; no definite D call. CDR3 length: 13 residues. CDR1 and CDR2 from the germline V gene are MNHEY and SVGAGI. V was pared by 0 bases and J by 3 bases, with 6 bases between. Here the CDR3 reads CASSYSGDYEQYF. DNA of the CDR3: TGTGCCAGCAGTTACTCGGGCGACTACGAGCAGTACTTC.